The 14 T cell receptor beta chains reported below all come from one sample, sequenced in a study of regulatory T cells in long-lasting Graves disease. Libraries of TCR beta came from iRepertoire HTBI primers plus Arm-PCR of CDR3 regions. TCRdb fed the multiplex PCR reads into MiXCR, producing one record per CDR3 protein. The repertoire holds 400,000 to 550,000 distinct CDR3 sequences, 15% seen once, with over 15% in the top ten. Time point defined: newly diagnosed GD, antithyroid drugs for less than 3 months. From RNA extracted from PBMCs, the TCR library was made. The same sample was also used in a study of T cells in Graves' hyperthyroidism and ophthalmopathy.

The sequencing used peripheral blood mononuclear cells (PBMCs), collected at new diagnosis, from a patient treated with antithyroid drugs. These receptors were taken from a woman aged 25 to 45 with Graves disease.

This clonotype appeared many times. This chain uses TRBV29-1 with TRBJ2-7; TRBD1 aligns across 8 bases. The CDR3 loop spans 13 amino acids. Germline-derived CDR1 and CDR2 are SQVTM and ANQGSEA. V shed 6 bases and J 1 base; nucleotides not matched to a gene: 5. The CDR3 loop reads CSVQRDRSYEQYF. In DNA, the CDR3 is TGCAGCGTACAGAGGGACAGGTCCTACGAGCAGTACTTC.

The chain is built from TRBV9 and TRBJ1-3; D gene unclear. Between the trimmed V and J ends, which lost 0 bases and 9 bases, there was a span of 7 bases. The V gene's germline CDR1 is SGDLS and CDR2 YYNGEE. There are 12 residues in the CDR3. The CDR3: CASSVDSGTIYF. DNA of the CDR3: TGTGCCAGCAGCGTAGATAGTGGCACCATATATTTT.

This clonotype was detected only a few times. The rearrangement uses TRBV7-9 and TRBJ2-5, with 14 bases identical to TRBD2. With V trimmed by 5 bases and J by 5 bases, 10 bases remained unmatched. Germline CDR1 is SEHNR and CDR2 is FQNEAQ (reference sequence). The CDR3 extends over 17 amino acids. The CDR3 nucleotides are TGTGCCAGCAGCCCAGGGACTAGCGGGAGACTGAGGGAGACCCAGTACTTC. Protein: CASSPGTSGRLRETQYF.

There are many counts of this clonotype. The chain is built from TRBV20-1 and TRBJ2-1; TRBD2 matches at 13 bases. The trim removed 2 bases at V and 9 bases at J, leaving 7 bases unmatched. Germline CDR1 and CDR2: DFQATT and SNEGSKA (reference sequence). The CDR3 is 15 amino acids. CDR3 in amino acids: CSARSPGLAGFEQFF. The CDR3 DNA follows: TGCAGTGCTAGATCCCCGGGACTAGCGGGGTTTGAGCAGTTCTTC.

The V call is TRBV24-1, the J call TRBJ2-3, with TRBD2 identical over 10 bases. Germline-derived CDR1 and CDR2 are KGHDR and SFDVKD. V gave up 5 bases and J gave up 4 bases; unmatched junction bases: 17. There are 19 residues in the CDR3. CDR3 in amino acids: CATSATSGTPISSPDTQYF. The DNA for the CDR3 is TGTGCCACCAGTGCCACTAGCGGGACCCCGATATCCTCGCCAGATACGCAGTATTTT.

This clonotype occurred many times. The chain joins TRBV3-1 to TRBJ2-1, with 15 bases matching TRBD2. This CDR3 region has 19 residues. The germline CDR1 and CDR2 sequences are LGHDT and YNNKEL (reference sequence). Unmatched junction bases numbered 7, after V lost 0 bases and J lost 4 bases. CDR3 region: CASSQEPGTSGRQYNEQFF. Here the CDR3 DNA reads TGTGCCAGCAGCCAAGAGCCTGGGACTAGCGGGAGGCAATACAATGAGCAGTTCTTC.

The V gene is TRBV14, the J gene TRBJ2-3; TRBD2 matches 10 bases. CDR3 length: 15 residues. The ends lost 1 base at V and 7 bases at J; junction bases unmatched: 5. Germline assignment: CDR1 SGHDN and CDR2 FVKESK. The CDR3 is CASSQGLAGVNTQYF. The CDR3 nucleotides read TGTGCCAGCAGCCAAGGGCTAGCGGGAGTGAATACGCAGTATTTT.

About this clonotype itself: One end of the junction does not line up with germline, which may come from a read error. The CDR3 loop reads CTSSPNYEQYF. In nucleotides, the CDR3 is TGTACCAGCAGCCCAAACTACGAGCAGTACTTC. The chain recombines TRBV7-9 with TRBJ2-7; D is ambiguous. Germline CDR1 is SEHNR and CDR2 is FQNEAQ (reference sequence). The CDR3 runs to 11 residues.

This clonotype was found a few times. J is TRBJ1-1 and V is TRBV28, with a weak D call TRBD1 (5 bases). The germline V gene has CDR1 MDHEN and CDR2 SYDVKM. The germline V and J ends were trimmed by 3 bases and 6 bases, with 14 bases remaining between them. The CDR3 is 14 amino acids. The CDR3 reads CASSFLRVKAEAFF. The DNA for the CDR3 is TGTGCCAGCAGTTTCCTCAGGGTTAAAGCTGAAGCTTTCTTT. Complete variable domain (other parts from reference TRBV28 and TRBJ1-1): DVKVTQSSRYLVKRTGEKVFLECVQDMDHENMFWYRQDPGLGLRLIYFSYDVKMKEKGDIPEGYSVSREKKERFSLILESASTNQTSMYLCASSFLRVKAEAFFGQGTRLTVV.

V and J are TRBV20-1 and TRBJ2-7; no clear D gene. V was cut by 7 bases and J by 5 bases, with 21 bases left in between. The CDR3 runs 14 residues. Germline CDR1 reads DFQATT; CDR2 reads SNEGSKA (reference sequence). The CDR3 is CSVTSRVNGDEQYF. In DNA, the CDR3 is TGCAGTGTTACTTCCCGTGTTAATGGAGACGAGCAGTACTTC.

This clonotype was seen only a few times. The chain's CDR3 is CASSLLRDRGDQPQHF. CDR3 in DNA: TGTGCCAGCAGCTTACTGAGGGACAGGGGAGATCAGCCCCAGCATTTT. The chain uses TRBV11-2 and TRBJ1-5; 10 nucleotides agree with TRBD1. With V trimmed by 2 bases and J by 5 bases, 6 bases remained unmatched. CDR1 is SGHAT, CDR2 FQNNGV, per germline. The CDR3 contains 16 residues.

This clonotype has ten or more counts. The J gene is TRBJ2-3, the V gene TRBV12-3 or TRBV12-4; 7 bases map to TRBD1. There are 14 residues in the CDR3. J gave up 1 base and V 11 bases, and 9 bases lay outside the gene matches. CDR3 residues: CAGGRGLRTDTQYF. Written as DNA, the CDR3 is TGTGCCGGAGGAAGGGGGCTGCGCACAGATACGCAGTATTTT.

This clonotype was observed at least ten times. DNA of the CDR3: TGTGCCAGCAGTAGAGGGACAGGGGGCCAGCCCCAGCATTTT. It specifies CASSRGTGGQPQHF. The J gene is TRBJ1-5, the V gene TRBV6-1; 12 nucleotides agree with TRBD1. This CDR3 has 14 amino acids. V shed 5 bases and J 7 bases; nucleotides not matched to a gene: 3. The germline V gene encodes CDR1 MNHNS and CDR2 SASEGT.

The chain links TRBV27 to TRBJ2-5; D is uncertain. Per the germline V gene, CDR1 is MNHEY and CDR2 is SMNVEV (reference sequence). V lost 7 bases and J lost 5, with 8 bases in between. This CDR3 has 11 residues. The CDR3, as DNA: TGTGCCAGCACCGACTGGGAGACCCAGTACTTC. It translates to CASTDWETQYF.